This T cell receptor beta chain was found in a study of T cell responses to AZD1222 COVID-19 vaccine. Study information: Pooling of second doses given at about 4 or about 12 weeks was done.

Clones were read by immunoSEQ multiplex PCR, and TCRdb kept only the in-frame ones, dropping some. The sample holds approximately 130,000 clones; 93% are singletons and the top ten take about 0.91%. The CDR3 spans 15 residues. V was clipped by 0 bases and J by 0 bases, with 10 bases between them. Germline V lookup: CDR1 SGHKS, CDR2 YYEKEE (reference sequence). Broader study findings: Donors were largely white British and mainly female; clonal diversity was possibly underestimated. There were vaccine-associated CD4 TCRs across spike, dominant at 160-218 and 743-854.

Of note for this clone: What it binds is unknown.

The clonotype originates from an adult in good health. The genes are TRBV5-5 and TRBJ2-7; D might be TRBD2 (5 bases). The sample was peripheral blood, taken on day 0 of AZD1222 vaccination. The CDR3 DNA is TGTGCCAGCAGCTTGGTACCGGGGAGCTCCTACGAGCAGTACTTC. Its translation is CASSLVPGSSYEQYF.